This TCR beta chain was captured in a study of T cells in Graves' hyperthyroidism and ophthalmopathy. On the study more broadly: At initial diagnosis, before any treatment had begun, peripheral blood was obtained.

The study, taken as a whole, reports: Separating ophthalmopathy from stable hyperthyroidism was achieved by a 13 V-J model.

This clonotype was seen more than once but under ten times. The antigen is unknown. Diagnostic decisions used clinical symptoms, serum thyroxine and TRAb, thyroid ultrasound and orbital computed tomography. The PBMCs studied were ones that came from approximately 9.9 ml fresh peripheral blood. CDR1 and CDR2 (germline): SGHVS, FQNEAQ. The length of the CDR3 is 20 residues. Unmatched junction bases numbered 18, after V lost 5 bases and J lost 0 bases. RNA transcripts yielded amplified TCR beta CDR3 regions. The study used the HTBI primer set for a first-round RT-PCR of the TCR CDR3. TCRdb redid the calling of the multiplex PCR reads with MiXCR, one entry per CDR3 protein. This sample carries about 840,000 distinct CDR3 sequences, roughly 40% of them seen once, and the ten largest clones take approximately 10%.

This TCR was sampled from a man between 18 and 29 years old with Graves' hyperthyroidism. The rearrangement uses TRBV7-8 and TRBJ1-5; 8 positions agree with TRBD1. The sample comprised blood. The chain's CDR3 is CASSRKEWGQDPYSNQPQHF. Here the CDR3 DNA reads TGTGCCAGCAGCCGAAAGGAGTGGGGACAGGACCCCTATAGCAATCAGCCCCAGCATTTT.